The subject of this entry is one T cell receptor (beta chain). The antigen is not known. Method: immunoSEQ multiplex PCR; TCRdb's copy keeps in-frame clones and lacks some. The repertoire holds over 100,000 clones, with just over 90% as singletons. The data stem from a study of graft-versus-host responses after intestinal transplantation. The CDR3 covers 16 residues. Study conclusions and caveats: GvH clones turned up in recipient marrow; some had shown up first in ileum or blood.

This chain links TRBV21-1 with TRBJ1-3. TRBV21-1 is reported as a pseudogene. Sequenced here: unstimulated CD4+ T cells sorted from spleen or lymph node cells, sampled before transplant. This sequence was found in a human donor who was the organ donor for an intestinal transplant. The CDR3 here is CASSFPGTDSGNTIYF. DNA of the CDR3: TGTGCCAGCAGCTTCCCCGGGACCGACTCTGGAAACACCATATATTTT.